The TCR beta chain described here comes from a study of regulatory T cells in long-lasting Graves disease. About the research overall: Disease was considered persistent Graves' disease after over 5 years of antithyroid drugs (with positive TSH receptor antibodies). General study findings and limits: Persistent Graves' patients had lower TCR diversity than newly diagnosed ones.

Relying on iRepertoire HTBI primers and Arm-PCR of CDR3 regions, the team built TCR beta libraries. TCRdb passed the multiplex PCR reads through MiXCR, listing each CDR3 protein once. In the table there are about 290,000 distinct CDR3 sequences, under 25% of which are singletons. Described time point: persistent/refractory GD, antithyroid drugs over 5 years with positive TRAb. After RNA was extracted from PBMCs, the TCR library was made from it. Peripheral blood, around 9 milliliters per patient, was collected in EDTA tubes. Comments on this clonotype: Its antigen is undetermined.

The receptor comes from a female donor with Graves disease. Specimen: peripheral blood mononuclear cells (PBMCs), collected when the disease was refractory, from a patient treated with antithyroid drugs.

The CDR3 region has the DNA TGTGCCAGCACCTCGGGACTAGCGGGAGGCGAGCAGTTCTTC. It specifies CASTSGLAGGEQFF. V usage is TRBV12-3 or TRBV12-4 and J usage is TRBJ2-1, with TRBD2 identical over 15 bases. V was pared by 7 bases and J by 10 bases, with 5 bases of the junction left unmatched. The CDR3 length is 14 residues.